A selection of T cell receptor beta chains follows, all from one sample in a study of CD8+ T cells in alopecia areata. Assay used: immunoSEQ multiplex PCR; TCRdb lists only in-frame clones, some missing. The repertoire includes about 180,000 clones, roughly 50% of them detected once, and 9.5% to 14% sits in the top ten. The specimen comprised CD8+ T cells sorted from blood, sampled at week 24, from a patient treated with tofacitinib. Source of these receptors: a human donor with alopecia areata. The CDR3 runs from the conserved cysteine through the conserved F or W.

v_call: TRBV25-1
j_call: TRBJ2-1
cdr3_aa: CASSGGTRNNEQFF

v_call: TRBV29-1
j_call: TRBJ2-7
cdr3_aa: CSASTGDSYEQYF

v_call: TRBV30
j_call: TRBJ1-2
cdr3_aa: CAWRLREGYGYTF

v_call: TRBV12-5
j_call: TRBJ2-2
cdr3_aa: CASGLARDRTIPLFF

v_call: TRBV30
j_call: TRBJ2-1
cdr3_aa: CAWSPLAGGPYNEQFF

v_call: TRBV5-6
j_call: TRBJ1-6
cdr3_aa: CASSTEGRELHF

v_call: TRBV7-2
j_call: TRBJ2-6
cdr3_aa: CASSLSTGANVLTF

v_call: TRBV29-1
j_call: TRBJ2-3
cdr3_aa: CSVDGLAGGTTDTQYF

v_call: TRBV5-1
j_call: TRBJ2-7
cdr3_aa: CASRDRDYEQYF

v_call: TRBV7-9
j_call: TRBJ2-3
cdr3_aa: CASSFRRGQTDTQYF

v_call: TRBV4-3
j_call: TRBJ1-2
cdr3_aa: CASSQALQVGSYDGYTF

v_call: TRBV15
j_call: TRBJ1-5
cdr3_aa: CATSGEGGRQPQHF

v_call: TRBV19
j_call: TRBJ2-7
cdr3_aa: CASSAPWDNHEQYF

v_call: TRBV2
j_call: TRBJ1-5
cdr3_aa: CASSAGFRASNQPQHF

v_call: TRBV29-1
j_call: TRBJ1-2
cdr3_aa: CSVESENYGYTF

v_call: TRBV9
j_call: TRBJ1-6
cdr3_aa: CASSESGVNNSPLHF

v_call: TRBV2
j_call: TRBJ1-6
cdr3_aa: CASRIDSGANSPLHF

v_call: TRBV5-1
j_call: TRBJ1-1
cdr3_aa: CASSLAGDLAAFF

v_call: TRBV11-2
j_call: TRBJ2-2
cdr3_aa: CASSFGWNTGELFF

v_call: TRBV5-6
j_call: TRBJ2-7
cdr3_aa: CASSHGTGGYEQYF

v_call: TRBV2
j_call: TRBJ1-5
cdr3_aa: CASSEDWENQPQHF

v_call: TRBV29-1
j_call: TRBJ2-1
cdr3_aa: CSVDAYNEQFF

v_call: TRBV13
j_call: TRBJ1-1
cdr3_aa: CASSFGTGGNTEAFF

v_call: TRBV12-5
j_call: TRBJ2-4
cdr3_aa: CASAASDRANIQYF